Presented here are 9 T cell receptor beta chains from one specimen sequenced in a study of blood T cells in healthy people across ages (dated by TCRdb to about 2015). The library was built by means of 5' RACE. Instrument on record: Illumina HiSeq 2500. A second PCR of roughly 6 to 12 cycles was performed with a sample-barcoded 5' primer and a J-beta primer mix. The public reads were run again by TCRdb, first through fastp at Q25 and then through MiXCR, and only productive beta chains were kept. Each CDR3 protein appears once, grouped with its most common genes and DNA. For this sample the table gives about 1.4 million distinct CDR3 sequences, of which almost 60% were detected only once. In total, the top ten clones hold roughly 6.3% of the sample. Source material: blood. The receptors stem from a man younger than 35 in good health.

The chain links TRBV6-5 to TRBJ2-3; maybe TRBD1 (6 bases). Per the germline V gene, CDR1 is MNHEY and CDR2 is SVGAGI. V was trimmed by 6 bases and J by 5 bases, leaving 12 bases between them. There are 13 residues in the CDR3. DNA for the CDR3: TGTGCCAGCAGGGACACAGGGCAAGATACGCAGTATTTT. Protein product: CASRDTGQDTQYF.

DNA of the CDR3: TGTGCGCCTGAGGGGACTAGCACAGATACGCAGTATTTT. Protein product: CAPEGTSTDTQYF. V gene TRBV28 combines with J gene TRBJ2-3, with a weak D call TRBD2 (6 bases). The CDR3 consists of 13 residues. The germline gives CDR1 MDHEN, CDR2 SYDVKM.

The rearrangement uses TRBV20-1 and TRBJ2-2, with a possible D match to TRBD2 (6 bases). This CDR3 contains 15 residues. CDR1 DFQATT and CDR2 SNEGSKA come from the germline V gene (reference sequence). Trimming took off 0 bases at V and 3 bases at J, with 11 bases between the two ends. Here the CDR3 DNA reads TGCAGTGCTAGAGACGGGCGGGGCGACACCGGGGAGCTGTTTTTT. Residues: CSARDGRGDTGELFF.

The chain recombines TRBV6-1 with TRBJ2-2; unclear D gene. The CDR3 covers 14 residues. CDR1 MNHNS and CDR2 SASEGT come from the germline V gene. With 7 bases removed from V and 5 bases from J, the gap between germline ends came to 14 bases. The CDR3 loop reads CASTPAGLTGELFF. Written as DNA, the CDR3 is TGTGCCAGCACCCCAGCAGGTCTAACCGGGGAGCTGTTTTTT.

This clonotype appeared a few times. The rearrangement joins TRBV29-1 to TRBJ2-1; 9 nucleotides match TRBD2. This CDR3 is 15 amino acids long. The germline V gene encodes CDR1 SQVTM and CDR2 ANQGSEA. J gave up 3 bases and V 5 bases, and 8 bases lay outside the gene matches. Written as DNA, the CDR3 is TGCAGCGTTCCCCCAGCGGGAGGAAACTACAATGAGCAGTTCTTC. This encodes CSVPPAGGNYNEQFF.

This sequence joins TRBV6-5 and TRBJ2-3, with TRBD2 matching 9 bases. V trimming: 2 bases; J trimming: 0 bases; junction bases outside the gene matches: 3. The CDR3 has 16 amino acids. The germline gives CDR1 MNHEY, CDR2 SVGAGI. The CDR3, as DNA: TGTGCCAGCAGTTACGGTGCGGGGGGGAGCACAGATACGCAGTATTTT. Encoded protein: CASSYGAGGSTDTQYF.

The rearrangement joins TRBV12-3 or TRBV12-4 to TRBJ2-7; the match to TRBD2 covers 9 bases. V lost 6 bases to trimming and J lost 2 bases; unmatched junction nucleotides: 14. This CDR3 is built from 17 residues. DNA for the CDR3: TGTGCCAGCAGCCCTCCACTTAGCGGGGGCCCAGCCTACGAGCAGTACTTC. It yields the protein CASSPPLSGGPAYEQYF.

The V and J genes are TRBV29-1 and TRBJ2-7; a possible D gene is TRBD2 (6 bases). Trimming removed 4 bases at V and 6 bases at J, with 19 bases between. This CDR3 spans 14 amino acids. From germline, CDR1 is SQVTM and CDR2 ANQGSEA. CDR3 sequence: CSVGAGPLLSEQYF. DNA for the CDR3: TGCAGCGTTGGGGCGGGGCCCCTCCTAAGCGAGCAGTACTTC.

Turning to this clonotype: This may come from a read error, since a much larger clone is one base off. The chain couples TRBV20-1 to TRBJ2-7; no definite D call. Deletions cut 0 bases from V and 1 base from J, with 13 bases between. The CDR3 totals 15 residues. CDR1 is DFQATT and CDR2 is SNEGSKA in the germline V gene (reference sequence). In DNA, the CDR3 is TGCAGTGCTAGAGATAGCTCCAAAGGGTCCTACGAGCAGTACTTC. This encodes CSARDSSKGSYEQYF.